One and the same sample provided the 4 T cell receptor beta chains below, sequenced in a study of cytomegalovirus exposure and HLA in healthy donors. PCR primers comprised 60 Vbeta and 13 Jbeta primers. The assay was immunoSEQ multiplex PCR, and TCRdb's table has in-frame clones only and misses some. The sample records 150,000 to 200,000 clones, roughly 84% being singletons. The sample consisted of PBMCs. The receptors were gathered from a girl aged 2-10 years in good health and CMV-seropositive.

The chain recombines TRBV5-4 with TRBJ1-1; 12 bases map to TRBD1. From germline, CDR1 is SGHNT and CDR2 YYREEE (reference sequence). The CDR3 covers 15 residues. V lost 4 bases to trimming and J lost 5 bases; unmatched junction nucleotides: 6. The CDR3 DNA reads as TGTGCCAGCAGCCGGGGACAGGGGGCTCCGACTGAAGCTTTCTTT. Translation gives CASSRGQGAPTEAFF.

The J gene is TRBJ1-4, the V gene TRBV10-2; D may be TRBD1 (5 bases). CDR1 and CDR2 (germline): WSHSY, SAAADI. The CDR3 sequence is 14 residues long. The V gene lost 6 bases and the J gene lost 4 bases, with 12 bases spanning the gap. CDR3 residues: CASRQTVLNEKLFF. DNA for the CDR3: TGCGCCAGCAGACAGACAGTCCTTAATGAAAAACTGTTTTTT.

This clone was found a few times. CDR3: CSVGDPGGGSNTEAFF. The CDR3 region has the DNA TGCAGCGTTGGGGATCCAGGGGGAGGCTCGAACACTGAAGCTTTCTTT. The chain links TRBV29-1 to TRBJ1-1, with 7 nucleotides matching TRBD1. After removal of 4 bases from V and 1 base from J, the junction contained 12 bases not matched to a gene. CDR1 is SQVTM and CDR2 is ANQGSEA in the germline V gene. The CDR3 totals 16 residues.

The chain carries TRBV29-1 and TRBJ1-2; 11 nucleotides align to TRBD1. Germline assignment: CDR1 SQVTM and CDR2 ANQGSEA. The V segment lost 7 bases and the J segment 7 bases; nucleotides outside the gene matches: 2. The CDR3 has 11 residues. The CDR3 loop is CSAGTGGGYTF. CDR3 nucleotide sequence: TGCAGCGCCGGGACAGGGGGTGGCTACACCTTC. The full variable domain, rest sourced from reference TRBV29-1 and TRBJ1-2, is SAVISQKPSRDICQRGTSLTIQCQVDSQVTMMFWYRQQPGQSLTLIATANQGSEATYESGFVIDKFPISRPNLTFSTLTVSNMSPEDSSIYLCSAGTGGGYTFGSGTRLTVV.